A selection of T cell receptor beta chains follows, all from one sample in a study of shared clonotypes between healthy human individuals. Sequencing was performed with immunoSEQ multiplex PCR; in TCRdb, only in-frame clones are kept and a portion is missing. The table includes 550,000 to 700,000 clones, around 73% detected once. Sequenced sample: memory CD4+ T cells sorted from blood. The receptors originated from a woman aged 25 to 39 in good health. CDR3s include the opening cysteine and the closing phenylalanine or tryptophan. Fields, in order: V gene, J gene, CDR3 protein.

>TRBV19|TRBJ1-1
CASMASWDTEAFF
>TRBV6-6|TRBJ2-1
CASRRESYNEQFF
>TRBV5-1|-
CASSAGPDNNYEQYF
>TRBV19|TRBJ1-1
CASSVRENTEAFF
>TRBV5-5|TRBJ2-6
CASSFGGVGLSGANVLTF
>TRBV11-2|TRBJ1-2
CASSLAADGYTF
>TRBV29-1|TRBJ1-1
CSGMDRLNTEAFF
>TRBV29-1|TRBJ2-6
CSVDWASGANVLTF
>TRBV5-4|TRBJ2-2
CASSLGTRANTGELFF
>TRBV6-5|TRBJ1-2
CASSPQGLGYYGYTF
>TRBV11-2|TRBJ1-1
CASSFTGSRAFF
>TRBV28|TRBJ1-2
CASSPPDRGRGCTF
>TRBV23-1|TRBJ1-5
CASSQFLPGGDQPQHF
>TRBV5-6|TRBJ2-1
CASSLLAGGARSYNEQFF
>TRBV7-3|TRBJ2-1
CASSPQGGLIDEQFF
>TRBV14|TRBJ1-2
CASSQGYYGYTF
>TRBV5-4|TRBJ1-2
CASSLGAGRRTNYGYTF
>TRBV10-2|TRBJ2-7
CASRPAGVHEQYF
>TRBV15|TRBJ2-5
CATSRGSGTKETQYF
>TRBV11-2|TRBJ2-7
CASSWTPRGSSYEQYF
>TRBV4-1|TRBJ2-7
CASSQDRGTGPYEQYF
>TRBV9|TRBJ2-5
CASSVGQETQYF
>TRBV11-2|TRBJ2-1
CASSWVTSGSTYNEQFF
>TRBV18|TRBJ2-3
CASSPRLVGADTQYF
>TRBV5-1|TRBJ2-5
CASNFGQQETQYF
>TRBV7-6|TRBJ1-4
CASSLGGLDEKLFF
>TRBV4-2|TRBJ1-5
CASSQDWGRARSNQPQHF
>TRBV5-1|TRBJ2-7
CASSSQGYNYEQYF
>TRBV5-1|TRBJ1-1
CASSSRQGNTEAFF
>TRBV6-1|TRBJ2-1
CASSEVGLAGGAKFF
>TRBV7-9|TRBJ2-1
CASSPVGLQYNEQFF
>TRBV4-1|TRBJ2-2
CASSQDRGTSWGELFF
>TRBV30|TRBJ2-3
CAWSVVRSSTDTQYF
>TRBV5-1|TRBJ1-1
CASSWGLANTEAFF
>TRBV28|TRBJ1-3
CASTPRGAVNTIYF
>TRBV7-7|TRBJ2-1
CASSSGTSDYNEQFF
>TRBV7-9|TRBJ1-3
CASSPPGQISNTIYF
>TRBV27|TRBJ2-4
CASSQQGIVGNIQYF
>TRBV6-1|TRBJ1-3
CASSEFGAGGNTIYF
>TRBV7-8|TRBJ1-2
CASSLAGAYGYTF
>TRBV6-1|TRBJ1-1
CASRDAGQANTEAFF
>TRBV2|TRBJ1-5
CASNGKGTRSNQPQHF
>TRBV28|TRBJ1-5
CASSFLDILAQPQHF
>TRBV5-1|TRBJ2-2
CASSLGDNTGELFF
>TRBV18|TRBJ2-7
CASSPQRDLGAYEQYF
>TRBV28|TRBJ2-5
CASSLRAPQKETQYF
>TRBV2|TRBJ2-7
CASSFIAAYEQYF
>TRBV6-1|TRBJ1-2
CASREGQGDGYTF
>TRBV7-2|TRBJ1-5
CASSLLSGLGQPQHF
>TRBV2|TRBJ1-5
CASNWDINQPQHF
>TRBV13|TRBJ1-2
CASSPRGGYGYTF
>TRBV7-2|TRBJ1-1
CASSAATGHTEAFF
>TRBV6-6|TRBJ1-3
CASNPQGGGNTIYF
>TRBV19|TRBJ2-3
CASSMRTGRTDTQYF